The rows below give T cell receptor beta chains drawn from one sample of a study of blood T cell repertoires in COVID-19. TCRdb's table, derived via immunoSEQ multiplex PCR, lists solely in-frame clones and lacks some. The sample records roughly 210,000 clones, around 84% being singletons. What was sequenced was peripheral blood. Receptor source: a woman aged 80 or older with COVID-19, enrolled during active disease. Each CDR3 is given with its conserved first and last residue. D genes are given only for firm matches. Clone size, where shown, is once, few, many, or a class for clones that have expanded.

V gene	clone size	D gene	J gene	CDR3 protein	CDR3 DNA
TRBV19	few	TRBD1	TRBJ1-1	CASKHLGTGDTEAFF	TGTGCCAGTAAACACTTAGGGACAGGGGACACTGAAGCTTTCTTT
TRBV19	NA	NA	TRBJ1-5	CASSLLGGFQPQHF	TGTGCCAGTAGTCTTTTGGGGGGGTTTCAGCCCCAGCATTTT
TRBV5-1	NA	TRBD2	TRBJ2-1	CASRALAGPNEQFF	TGCGCCAGCAGAGCCCTAGCGGGGCCCAATGAGCAGTTCTTC
TRBV5-4	NA	TRBD1	TRBJ1-2	CASRRQGNYGYTF	TGTGCCAGCAGGCGACAGGGAAACTATGGCTACACCTTC
TRBV6-4	NA	NA	TRBJ1-2	CASRPGHQANYGYTF	TGTGCCAGCAGACCGGGACACCAAGCTAACTATGGCTACACCTTC
TRBV28	NA	NA	TRBJ1-4	CASSLEQSNLFF	TGTGCCAGCAGTTTAGAACAGTCCAACCTGTTTTTT
TRBV19	NA	NA	TRBJ1-2	CASSAADTGSLIYGYTF	TGTGCCAGTAGTGCCGCTGATACAGGGAGCTTGATCTATGGCTACACCTTC
TRBV3-1/TRBV3-2	NA	TRBD2	TRBJ2-3	CASSQDSSLAGGSTDTQYF	TGTGCCAGCAGCCAAGACTCCTCTCTAGCGGGGGGTAGCACAGATACGCAGTATTTT
TRBV6-4	NA	TRBD2	TRBJ2-1	CASSAGLAGEQFF	TGTGCCAGCAGTGCGGGACTAGCGGGGGAGCAGTTCTTC
TRBV7-2	few	NA	TRBJ1-5	CASSLGIAGRGQPQHF	TGTGCCAGCAGCTTAGGCATAGCGGGGCGAGGTCAGCCCCAGCATTTT
TRBV28	NA	NA	TRBJ1-5	CASSGGRKTSQPQHF	TGTGCCAGCTCGGGGGGAAGAAAAACGAGTCAGCCCCAGCATTTT
TRBV7-3	NA	NA	TRBJ1-1	CASSLNPQRTSNTEAFF	TGTGCCAGCAGCTTAAACCCCCAGCGAACCTCGAACACTGAAGCTTTCTTT
TRBV4-1	few	TRBD2	TRBJ2-2	CASSQGAGGLGTGELFF	TGCGCCAGCAGCCAAGGAGCGGGGGGGCTTGGCACCGGGGAGCTGTTTTTT
TRBV7-2	NA	NA	TRBJ2-3	CASSLPLDTQYF	TGTGCCAGCAGCTTACCACTTGATACGCAGTATTTT
TRBV19	NA	TRBD1	TRBJ1-5	CASSSTDRGNQPQHF	TGTGCCAGTAGTAGTACGGACAGGGGCAATCAGCCCCAGCATTTT